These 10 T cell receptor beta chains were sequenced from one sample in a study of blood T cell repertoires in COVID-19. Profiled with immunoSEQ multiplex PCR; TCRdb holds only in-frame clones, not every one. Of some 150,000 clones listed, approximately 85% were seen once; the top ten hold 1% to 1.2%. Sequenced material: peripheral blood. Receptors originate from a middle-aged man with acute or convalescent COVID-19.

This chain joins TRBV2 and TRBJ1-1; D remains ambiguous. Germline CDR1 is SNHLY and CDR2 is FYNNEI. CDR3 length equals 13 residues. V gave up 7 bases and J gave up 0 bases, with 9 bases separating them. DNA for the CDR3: TGTGCCAGCACTTACGGTATGAACACTGAAGCTTTCTTT. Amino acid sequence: CASTYGMNTEAFF. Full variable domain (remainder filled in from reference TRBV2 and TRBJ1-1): EPEVTQTPSHQVTQMGQEVILRCVPISNHLYFYWYRQILGQKVEFLVSFYNNEISEKSEIFDDQFSVERPDGSNFTLKIRSTKLEDSAMYFCASTYGMNTEAFFGQGTRLTVV.

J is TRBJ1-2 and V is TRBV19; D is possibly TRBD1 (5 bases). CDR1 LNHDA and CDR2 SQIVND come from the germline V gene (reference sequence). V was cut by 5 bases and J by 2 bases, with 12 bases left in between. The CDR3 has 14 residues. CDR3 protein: CASSALDNNYGYTF. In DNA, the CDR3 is TGTGCCAGTAGTGCCTTGGACAACAACTATGGCTACACCTTC.

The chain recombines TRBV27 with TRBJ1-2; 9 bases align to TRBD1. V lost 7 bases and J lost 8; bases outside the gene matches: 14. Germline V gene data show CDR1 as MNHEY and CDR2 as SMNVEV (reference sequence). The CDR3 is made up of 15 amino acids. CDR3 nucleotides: TGTGCCAGCACTGATCCGGGACAGGGAGGGGGCGGCTACACCTTC. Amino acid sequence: CASTDPGQGGGGYTF.

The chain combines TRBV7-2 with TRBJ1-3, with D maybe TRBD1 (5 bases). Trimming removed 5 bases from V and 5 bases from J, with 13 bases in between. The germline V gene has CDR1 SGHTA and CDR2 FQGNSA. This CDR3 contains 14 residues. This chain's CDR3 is CASSPAGLRNTIYF. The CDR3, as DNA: TGTGCCAGCAGCCCCGCGGGACTGAGAAACACCATATATTTT.

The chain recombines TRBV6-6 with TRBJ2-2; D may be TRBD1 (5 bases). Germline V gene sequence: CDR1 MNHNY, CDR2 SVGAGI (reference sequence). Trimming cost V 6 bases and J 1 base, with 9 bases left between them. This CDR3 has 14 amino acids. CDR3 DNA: TGTGCCAGCAGGAATACAGGGAACACCGGGGAGCTGTTTTTT. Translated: CASRNTGNTGELFF.

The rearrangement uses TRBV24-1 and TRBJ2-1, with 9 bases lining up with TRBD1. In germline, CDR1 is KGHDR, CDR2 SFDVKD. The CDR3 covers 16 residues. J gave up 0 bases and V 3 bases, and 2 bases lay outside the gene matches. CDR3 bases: TGTGCCACCAGTGATCAGACAGGGGGCTCCTACAATGAGCAGTTCTTC. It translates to CATSDQTGGSYNEQFF.

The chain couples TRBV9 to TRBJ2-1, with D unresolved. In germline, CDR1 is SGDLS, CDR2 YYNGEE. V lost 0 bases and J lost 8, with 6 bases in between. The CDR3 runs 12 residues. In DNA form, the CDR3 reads TGTGCCAGCAGCGTAGACGGAGATGAGCAGTTCTTC. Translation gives CASSVDGDEQFF.

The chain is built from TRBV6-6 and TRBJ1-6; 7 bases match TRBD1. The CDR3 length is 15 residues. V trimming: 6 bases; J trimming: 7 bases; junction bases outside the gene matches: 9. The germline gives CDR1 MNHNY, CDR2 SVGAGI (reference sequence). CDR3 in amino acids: CASSSAGTANSPLHF. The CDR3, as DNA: TGTGCCAGCAGCTCCGCCGGGACAGCGAATTCACCCCTCCACTTT.

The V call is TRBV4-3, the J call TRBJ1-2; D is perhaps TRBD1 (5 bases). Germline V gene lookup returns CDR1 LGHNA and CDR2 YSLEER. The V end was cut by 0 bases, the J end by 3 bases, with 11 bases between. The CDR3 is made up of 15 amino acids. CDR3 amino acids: CASSQDPKGDYGYTF. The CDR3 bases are TGCGCCAGCAGCCAAGATCCCAAAGGGGACTATGGCTACACCTTC.

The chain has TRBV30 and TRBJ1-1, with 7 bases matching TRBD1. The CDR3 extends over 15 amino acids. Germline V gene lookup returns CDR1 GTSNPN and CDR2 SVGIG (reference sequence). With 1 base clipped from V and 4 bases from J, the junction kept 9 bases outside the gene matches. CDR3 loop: CAWSAGTGVATEAFF. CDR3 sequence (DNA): TGTGCCTGGAGTGCAGGTACAGGGGTCGCCACTGAAGCTTTCTTT.